These T cell receptor beta chains were read from a single sample in a study of blood T cell repertoires in COVID-19. Profiled with immunoSEQ multiplex PCR; TCRdb holds only in-frame clones, not every one. The sample comprises over 95,000 clones, over 70% of which are singletons, and around 1.5% rests with the top ten. Sequences were obtained from peripheral blood. The receptors stem from a man between 50 and 59 years old with acute or convalescent COVID-19. CDR3s include the opening cysteine and the closing phenylalanine or tryptophan. A D gene is named only where the DNA matches it firmly.

d_call: -
j_call: TRBJ1-6
v_call: TRBV19
cdr3_aa: CASSPGKPRNYNSPLHF

d_call: TRBD1
j_call: TRBJ1-4
v_call: TRBV25-1
cdr3_aa: CASSDDRGLEKLFF

d_call: TRBD1
j_call: TRBJ1-1
v_call: TRBV5-1
cdr3_aa: CASSLIGGANTEAFF

d_call: -
j_call: TRBJ1-2
v_call: TRBV5-1
cdr3_aa: CASSLEGQGNYGYTF

d_call: TRBD2
j_call: TRBJ2-1
v_call: TRBV24-1
cdr3_aa: CATSEASGAISYNEQFF

d_call: TRBD1
j_call: TRBJ1-1
v_call: TRBV29-1
cdr3_aa: CSVERWDRGRDTEAFF

d_call: TRBD1
j_call: TRBJ2-2
v_call: TRBV5-1
cdr3_aa: CASSLSWDSYTGELFF

d_call: -
j_call: TRBJ2-5
v_call: TRBV7-3
cdr3_aa: CASSDAPGTPGETQYF

d_call: TRBD1
j_call: TRBJ2-3
v_call: TRBV6-1
cdr3_aa: CASSDDIPGQGARDTQYF

d_call: TRBD2
j_call: TRBJ2-7
v_call: TRBV30
cdr3_aa: CAWSILAGGDEQYF

d_call: TRBD1
j_call: TRBJ1-5
v_call: TRBV19
cdr3_aa: CASSIHGQGVDQPQHF

d_call: TRBD2
j_call: TRBJ2-7
v_call: TRBV3-1/TRBV3-2
cdr3_aa: CASSQDLLLAGPNEQYF

d_call: -
j_call: TRBJ2-2
v_call: TRBV11-3
cdr3_aa: CASNGDSGELFF

d_call: TRBD1
j_call: TRBJ1-1
v_call: TRBV28
cdr3_aa: CASSSGQGSTEAFF

d_call: -
j_call: TRBJ1-2
v_call: TRBV6-5
cdr3_aa: CASSFLSGYGYTF

d_call: -
j_call: TRBJ1-1
v_call: TRBV6-5
cdr3_aa: CASNRRVTEAFF

d_call: -
j_call: TRBJ1-5
v_call: TRBV3-1/TRBV3-2
cdr3_aa: CASSQTGSYQPQHF

d_call: -
j_call: TRBJ2-2
v_call: TRBV7-3
cdr3_aa: CASSPTGIASGELFF

d_call: -
j_call: TRBJ1-6
v_call: TRBV6-5
cdr3_aa: CASSYAGGSNSPLHF

d_call: TRBD2
j_call: TRBJ2-4
v_call: TRBV6-5
cdr3_aa: CASSYVRGAKNIQYF

d_call: -
j_call: TRBJ1-2
v_call: TRBV6-5
cdr3_aa: CASSKRADAGYGYTF

d_call: -
j_call: TRBJ2-5
v_call: TRBV24-1
cdr3_aa: CATSEGSRETQYF

d_call: TRBD1
j_call: TRBJ1-2
v_call: TRBV10-3
cdr3_aa: CAITGGTGSYGYTF

d_call: -
j_call: TRBJ1-2
v_call: TRBV5-5
cdr3_aa: CASSLVGEGAGYTF

d_call: -
j_call: TRBJ2-3
v_call: TRBV9
cdr3_aa: CASSVGMDSYTDTQYF

d_call: TRBD2
j_call: TRBJ2-1
v_call: TRBV6-5
cdr3_aa: CASTRRGGRNEQFF

d_call: -
j_call: TRBJ2-5
v_call: TRBV5-4
cdr3_aa: CASSTGQQQETQYF

d_call: -
j_call: TRBJ2-2
v_call: TRBV10-2
cdr3_aa: CASTTRFTGELFF

d_call: TRBD1
j_call: TRBJ1-2
v_call: TRBV5-5
cdr3_aa: CASSEQGFYGYTF

d_call: -
j_call: TRBJ1-3
v_call: TRBV7-8
cdr3_aa: CASSLANSGNTIYF

d_call: -
j_call: TRBJ1-1
v_call: TRBV28
cdr3_aa: CASSLPGADFGTEAFF

d_call: TRBD1
j_call: TRBJ1-4
v_call: TRBV2
cdr3_aa: CASSSGTGGEKLFF

d_call: -
j_call: TRBJ1-2
v_call: TRBV30
cdr3_aa: CAWSTAGYGYTF

d_call: -
j_call: TRBJ1-2
v_call: TRBV5-1
cdr3_aa: CASSLDQGVNGYTF

d_call: -
j_call: TRBJ1-2
v_call: TRBV14
cdr3_aa: CASSQETEYGYTF

d_call: TRBD1
j_call: TRBJ2-2
v_call: TRBV7-6
cdr3_aa: CASSHRGLENTGELFF

d_call: -
j_call: TRBJ2-7
v_call: TRBV28
cdr3_aa: CASSLWSAYEQYF

d_call: TRBD1
j_call: TRBJ1-2
v_call: TRBV6-5
cdr3_aa: CASSDRGYGYTF

d_call: TRBD1
j_call: TRBJ1-6
v_call: TRBV4-1
cdr3_aa: CASSQESMGTARNLPPLHF

d_call: TRBD2
j_call: TRBJ2-1
v_call: TRBV11-2
cdr3_aa: CASRRIPGLAGNEQFF

d_call: -
j_call: TRBJ1-5
v_call: TRBV19
cdr3_aa: CASRWTVDSNQPQHF

d_call: -
j_call: TRBJ1-2
v_call: TRBV6-5
cdr3_aa: CASSSPEGNGYTF

d_call: -
j_call: TRBJ1-3
v_call: TRBV5-4
cdr3_aa: CASSPRGSGSGNTIYF

d_call: TRBD1
j_call: TRBJ1-2
v_call: TRBV15
cdr3_aa: CATSTGGQSANYGYTF

d_call: -
j_call: TRBJ1-2
v_call: TRBV19
cdr3_aa: CASFTVYGYTF

d_call: TRBD2
j_call: TRBJ2-7
v_call: TRBV10-3
cdr3_aa: CAISGPGLAGVQYF